This TCR beta chain was sequenced for a study of cytomegalovirus exposure and HLA in healthy donors. The CDR3 is made up of 12 amino acids. V trimming: 11 bases; J trimming: 4 bases; junction bases outside the gene matches: 2. Germline loops: CDR1 SGHTA, CDR2 FQGNSA. General study points: Cytomegalovirus association was listed for around 180 TCR beta chains. CMV serostatus was the sole immune exposure information available. Reports state that TCR beta sequences accurately predicted most subjects' HLA-A and HLA-B alleles.

The PCR employed 60 Vbeta primers together with 13 Jbeta primers. Data came from immunoSEQ multiplex PCR; TCRdb stores just in-frame clones and leaves some out. The table lists about 46,000 clones. Comment on this clone: Antigen unknown.

The sequenced material came from PBMCs. The source is a woman aged 40 to 50 in good health and CMV-seronegative. The chain has TRBV7-2 and TRBJ2-5, with 12 bases lining up with TRBD2. This CDR3 reads CASSGRGETQYF. In DNA, the CDR3 is TGTGCCTCTAGCGGGAGGGGAGAGACCCAGTACTTC.